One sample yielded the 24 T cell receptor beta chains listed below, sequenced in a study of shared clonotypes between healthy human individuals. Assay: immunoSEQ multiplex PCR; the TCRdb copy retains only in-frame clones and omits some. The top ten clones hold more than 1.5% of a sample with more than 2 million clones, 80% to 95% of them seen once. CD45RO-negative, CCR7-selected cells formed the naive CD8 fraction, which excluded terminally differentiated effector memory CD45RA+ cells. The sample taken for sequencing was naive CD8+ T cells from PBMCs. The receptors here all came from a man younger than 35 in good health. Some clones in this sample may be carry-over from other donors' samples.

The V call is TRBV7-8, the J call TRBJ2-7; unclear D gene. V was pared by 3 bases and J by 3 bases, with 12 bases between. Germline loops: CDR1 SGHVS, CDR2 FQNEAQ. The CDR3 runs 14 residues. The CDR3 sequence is CASSFSYGHYEQYF. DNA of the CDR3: TGTGCCAGCAGCTTTAGTTACGGGCACTACGAGCAGTACTTC.

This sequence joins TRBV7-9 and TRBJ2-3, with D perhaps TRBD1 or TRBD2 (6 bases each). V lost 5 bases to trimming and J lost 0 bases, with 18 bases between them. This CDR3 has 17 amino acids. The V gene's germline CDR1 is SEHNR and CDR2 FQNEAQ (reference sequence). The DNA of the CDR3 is TGTGCCAGCAGCCCGCCAGGGGTGGGGGGTAGCACAGATACGCAGTATTTT. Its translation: CASSPPGVGGSTDTQYF.

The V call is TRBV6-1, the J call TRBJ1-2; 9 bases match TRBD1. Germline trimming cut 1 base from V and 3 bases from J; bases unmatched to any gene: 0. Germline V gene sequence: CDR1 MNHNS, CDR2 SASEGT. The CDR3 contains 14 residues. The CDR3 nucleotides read TGTGCCAGCAGTGAAGGACAGGGGGACTATGGCTACACCTTC. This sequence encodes CASSEGQGDYGYTF.

The CDR3 bases are TGTGCCAGCAGTTCGGGACAGGGGTATGGATTGGGGTACGAGCAGTACTTC. It is translated as CASSSGQGYGLGYEQYF. The gene calls are TRBV27 and TRBJ2-7, with TRBD1 matching 10 bases. V shed 4 bases, J shed 4 bases, and the junction held 13 bases outside the gene matches. This CDR3 spans 17 amino acids. Germline assignment: CDR1 MNHEY and CDR2 SMNVEV (reference sequence).

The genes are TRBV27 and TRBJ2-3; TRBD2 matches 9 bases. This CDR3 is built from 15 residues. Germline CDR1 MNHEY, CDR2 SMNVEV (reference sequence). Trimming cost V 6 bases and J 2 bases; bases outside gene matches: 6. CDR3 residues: CASRPLAGLTDTQYF. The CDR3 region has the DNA TGTGCCAGCAGGCCCCTAGCGGGACTCACAGATACGCAGTATTTT.

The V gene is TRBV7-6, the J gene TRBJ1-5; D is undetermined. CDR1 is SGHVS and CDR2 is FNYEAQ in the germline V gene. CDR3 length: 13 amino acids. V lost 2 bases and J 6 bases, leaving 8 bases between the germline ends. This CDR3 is CASSLRTGQPQHF. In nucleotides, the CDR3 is TGTGCCAGCAGCTTAAGGACGGGTCAGCCCCAGCATTTT. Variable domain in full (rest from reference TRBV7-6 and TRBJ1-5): GAGVSQSPRYKVTKRGQDVALRCDPISGHVSLYWYRQALGQGPEFLTYFNYEAQQDKSGLPNDRFSAERPEGSISTLTIQRTEQRDSAMYRCASSLRTGQPQHFGDGTRLSIL.

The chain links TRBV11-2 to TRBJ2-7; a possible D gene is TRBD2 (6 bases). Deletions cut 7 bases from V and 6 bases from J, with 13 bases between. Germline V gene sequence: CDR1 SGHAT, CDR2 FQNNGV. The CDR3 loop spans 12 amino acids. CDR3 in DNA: TGTGCCAGCAAGTGGGGAGCGGGCGAGCAGTACTTC. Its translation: CASKWGAGEQYF.

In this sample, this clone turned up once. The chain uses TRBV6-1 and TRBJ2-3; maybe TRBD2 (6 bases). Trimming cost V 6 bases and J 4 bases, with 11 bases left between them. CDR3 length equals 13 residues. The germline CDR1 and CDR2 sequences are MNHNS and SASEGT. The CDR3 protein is CASRELAADTQYF. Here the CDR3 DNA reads TGTGCCAGCAGGGAACTAGCAGCAGATACGCAGTATTTT.

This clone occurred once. CDR3 DNA: TGCGCCAGCAGCCAAGTCAGAACTAACTATGGCTACACCTTC. It is translated as CASSQVRTNYGYTF. The chain carries TRBV4-3 and TRBJ1-2; D remains ambiguous. With 1 base removed from V and 0 bases from J, the gap between germline ends came to 6 bases. This CDR3 spans 14 amino acids. Germline loops: CDR1 LGHNA, CDR2 YSLEER.

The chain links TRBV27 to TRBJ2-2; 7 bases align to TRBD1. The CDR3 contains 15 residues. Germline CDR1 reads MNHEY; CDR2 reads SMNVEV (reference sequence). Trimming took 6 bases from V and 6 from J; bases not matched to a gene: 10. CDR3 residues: CASRTGTDKSGELFF. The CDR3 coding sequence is TGTGCCAGCAGGACCGGGACAGATAAATCCGGGGAGCTGTTTTTT.

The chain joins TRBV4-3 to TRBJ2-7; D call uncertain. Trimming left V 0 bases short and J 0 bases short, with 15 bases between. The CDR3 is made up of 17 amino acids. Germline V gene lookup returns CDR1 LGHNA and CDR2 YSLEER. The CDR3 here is CASSQEVVGSLSYEQYF. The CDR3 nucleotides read TGCGCCAGCAGCCAAGAAGTGGTCGGATCCCTCTCCTACGAGCAGTACTTC.

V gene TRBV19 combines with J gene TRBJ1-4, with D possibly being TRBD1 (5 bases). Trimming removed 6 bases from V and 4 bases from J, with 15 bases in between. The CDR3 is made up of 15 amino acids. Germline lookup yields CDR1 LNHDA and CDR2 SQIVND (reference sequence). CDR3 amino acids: CASSTKGLFNEKLFF. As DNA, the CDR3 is TGTGCCAGTAGCACCAAGGGACTGTTTAATGAAAAACTGTTTTTT.

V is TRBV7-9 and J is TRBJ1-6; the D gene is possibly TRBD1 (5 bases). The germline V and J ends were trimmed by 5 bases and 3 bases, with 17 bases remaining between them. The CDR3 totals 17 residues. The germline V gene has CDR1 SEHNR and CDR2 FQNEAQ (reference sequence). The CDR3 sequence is CASSPAKGKSYNSPLHF. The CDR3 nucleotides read TGTGCCAGCAGCCCCGCCAAGGGGAAAAGCTATAATTCACCCCTCCACTTT.

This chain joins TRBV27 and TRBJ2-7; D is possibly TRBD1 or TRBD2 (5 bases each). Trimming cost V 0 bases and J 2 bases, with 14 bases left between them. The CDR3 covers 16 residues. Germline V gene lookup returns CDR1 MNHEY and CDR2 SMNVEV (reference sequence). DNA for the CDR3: TGTGCCAGCAGTTTATCTGAAGGGACGACTACCTACGAGCAGTACTTC. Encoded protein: CASSLSEGTTTYEQYF.

CDR3 sequence reads: CASSVRLAGSTDTQYF. As DNA, the CDR3 is TGTGCCAGCAGCGTCAGACTAGCGGGTAGCACAGATACGCAGTATTTT. The V and J genes are TRBV9 and TRBJ2-3; 10 nucleotides align to TRBD2. Germline-derived CDR1 and CDR2 are SGDLS and YYNGEE. Trimming removed 2 bases from V and 0 bases from J; junction bases left unmatched: 3. This CDR3 region has 16 residues.

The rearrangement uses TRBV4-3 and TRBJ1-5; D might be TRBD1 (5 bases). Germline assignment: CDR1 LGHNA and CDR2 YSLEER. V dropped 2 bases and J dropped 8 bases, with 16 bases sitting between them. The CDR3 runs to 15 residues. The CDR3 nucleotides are TGCGCCAGCAGCCAAACATCCGGGACGATGGAGCCCCAGCATTTT. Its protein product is CASSQTSGTMEPQHF.

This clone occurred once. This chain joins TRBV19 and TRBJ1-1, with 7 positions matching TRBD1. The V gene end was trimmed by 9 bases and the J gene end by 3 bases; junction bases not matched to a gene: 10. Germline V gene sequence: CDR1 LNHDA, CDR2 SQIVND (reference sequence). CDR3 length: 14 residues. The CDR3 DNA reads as TGTGCCAGCCAGAGGGGGCCAGGGGACACTGAAGCTTTCTTT. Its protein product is CASQRGPGDTEAFF.

The CDR3 DNA sequence: TGTGCCAGCAGCTCGGAATACAGGGGTCATTACGAGCAGTACTTC. This translates into CASSSEYRGHYEQYF. This rearrangement joins TRBV13 to TRBJ2-7; 7 bases fit TRBD1. This CDR3 comprises 15 residues. Losses at the gene ends were 4 bases for V and 4 bases for J; bases not matched to a gene: 10. The germline V gene has CDR1 PRHDT and CDR2 FYEKMQ (reference sequence).

CDR3 sequence: CASSQGALVAYGYTF. CDR3 in DNA: TGCGCCAGCAGCCAAGGGGCTCTTGTGGCCTATGGCTACACCTTC. The V and J genes are TRBV4-1 and TRBJ1-2, with no clear D. This CDR3 spans 15 amino acids. V was clipped by 1 base and J by 4 bases, with 13 bases between them. From germline, CDR1 is MGHRA and CDR2 YSYEKL.

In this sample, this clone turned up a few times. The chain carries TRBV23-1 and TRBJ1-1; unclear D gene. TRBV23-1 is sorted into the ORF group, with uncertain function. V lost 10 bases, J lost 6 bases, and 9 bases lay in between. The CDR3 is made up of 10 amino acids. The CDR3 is CATRVAEAFF. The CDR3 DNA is TGCGCCACTAGGGTAGCTGAAGCTTTCTTT.

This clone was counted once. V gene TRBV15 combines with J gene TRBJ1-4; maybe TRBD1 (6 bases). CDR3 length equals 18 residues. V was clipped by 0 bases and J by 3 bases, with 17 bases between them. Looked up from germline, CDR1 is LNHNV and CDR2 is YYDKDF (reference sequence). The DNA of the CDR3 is TGTGCCACCAGCAGAGATGGAGTGGGCAGGGGAGCTAATGAAAAACTGTTTTTT. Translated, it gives CATSRDGVGRGANEKLFF.

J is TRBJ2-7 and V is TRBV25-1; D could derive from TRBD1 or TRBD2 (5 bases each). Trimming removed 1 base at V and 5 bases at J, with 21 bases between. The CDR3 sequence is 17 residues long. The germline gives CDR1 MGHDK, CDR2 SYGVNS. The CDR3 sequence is CASSEFRDPRGSNEQYF. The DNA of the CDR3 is TGTGCCAGCAGTGAATTTCGAGACCCGAGGGGCTCGAACGAGCAGTACTTC.

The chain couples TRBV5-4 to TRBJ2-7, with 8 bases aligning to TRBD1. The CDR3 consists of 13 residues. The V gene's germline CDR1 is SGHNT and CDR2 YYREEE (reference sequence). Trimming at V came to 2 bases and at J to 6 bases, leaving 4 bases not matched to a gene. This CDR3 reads CASSLGRGREQYF. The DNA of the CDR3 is TGTGCCAGCAGCTTAGGCAGGGGGCGCGAGCAGTACTTC.

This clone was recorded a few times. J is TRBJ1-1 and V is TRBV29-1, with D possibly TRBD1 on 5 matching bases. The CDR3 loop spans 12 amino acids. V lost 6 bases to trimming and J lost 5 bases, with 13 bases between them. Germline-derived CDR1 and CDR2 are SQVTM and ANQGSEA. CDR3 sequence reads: CSVTDLGTEAFF. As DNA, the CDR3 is TGCAGCGTGACAGACCTGGGGACTGAAGCTTTCTTT. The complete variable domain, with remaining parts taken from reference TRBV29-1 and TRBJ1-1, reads SAVISQKPSRDICQRGTSLTIQCQVDSQVTMMFWYRQQPGQSLTLIATANQGSEATYESGFVIDKFPISRPNLTFSTLTVSNMSPEDSSIYLCSVTDLGTEAFFGQGTRLTVV.